The present T cell receptor beta chain was sequenced within a study of blood T cell repertoires in COVID-19. In the study overall: Some COVID-19 samples were acute and others convalescent; all came from the United States, Italy and Spain. PBMCs, B-cell-depleted T cells, or T cells provided the cDNA or gDNA that made up the material.

In the authors' methods: The authors estimated nucleated cell counts from reference gene primer amplification. TCRdb keeps only in-frame clones here, not all; method: immunoSEQ multiplex PCR. From that table come the V and J calls and clone size; the DNA was used to work out D and trimming. The table records about 180,000 clones, about 81% of them present only once. Seattle-derived patients entered the study during active infection and were followed longitudinally. V lost 0 bases, J lost 5 bases, and 9 bases lay in between. The CDR3 contains 13 residues. Germline V CDR1 and CDR2: SGHNT, YYREEE (reference sequence).

This chain connects TRBV5-4 to TRBJ2-7, with D possibly TRBD2 on 6 matching bases. The sequencing sample was made of peripheral blood. The sequence came from an elderly woman with COVID-19, enrolled during active disease. This CDR3 reads CASSLVGGDEQYF. The CDR3 DNA is TGTGCCAGCAGCTTGGTCGGAGGGGACGAGCAGTACTTC.